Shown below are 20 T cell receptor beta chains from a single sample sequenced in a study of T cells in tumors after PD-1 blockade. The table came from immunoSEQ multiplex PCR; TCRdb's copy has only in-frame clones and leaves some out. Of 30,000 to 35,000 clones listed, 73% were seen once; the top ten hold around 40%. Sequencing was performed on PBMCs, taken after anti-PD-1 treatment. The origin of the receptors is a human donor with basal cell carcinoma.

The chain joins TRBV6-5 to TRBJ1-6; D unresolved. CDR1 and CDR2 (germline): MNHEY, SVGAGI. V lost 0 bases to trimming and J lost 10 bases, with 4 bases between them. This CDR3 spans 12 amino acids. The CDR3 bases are TGTGCCAGCAGTTACTCGGGATCACCCCTCCACTTT. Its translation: CASSYSGSPLHF.

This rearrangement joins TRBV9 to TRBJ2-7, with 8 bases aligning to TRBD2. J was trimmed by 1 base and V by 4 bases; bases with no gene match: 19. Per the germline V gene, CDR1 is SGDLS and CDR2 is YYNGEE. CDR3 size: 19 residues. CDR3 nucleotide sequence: TGTGCCAGCAGCTCCTTGGGTTATTCGGGAGGGCCAAGGTCCTACGAGCAGTACTTC. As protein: CASSSLGYSGGPRSYEQYF. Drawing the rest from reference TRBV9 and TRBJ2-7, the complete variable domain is DSGVTQTPKHLITATGQRVTLRCSPRSGDLSVYWYQQSLDQGLQFLIQYYNGEERAKGNILERFSAQQFPDLHSELNLSSLELGDSALYFCASSSLGYSGGPRSYEQYFGPGTRLTVT.

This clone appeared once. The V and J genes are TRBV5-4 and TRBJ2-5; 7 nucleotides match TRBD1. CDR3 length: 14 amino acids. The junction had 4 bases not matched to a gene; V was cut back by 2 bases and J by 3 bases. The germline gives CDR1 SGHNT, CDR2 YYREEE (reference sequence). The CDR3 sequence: CASSFGDSKETQYF. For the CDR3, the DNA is TGTGCCAGCAGCTTCGGGGACAGTAAAGAGACCCAGTACTTC.

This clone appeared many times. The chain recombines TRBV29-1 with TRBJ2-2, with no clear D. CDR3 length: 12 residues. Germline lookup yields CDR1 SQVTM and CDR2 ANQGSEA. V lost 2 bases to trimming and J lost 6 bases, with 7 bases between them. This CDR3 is CSVEKKAGELFF. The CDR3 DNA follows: TGCAGCGTTGAAAAGAAAGCCGGGGAGCTGTTTTTT.

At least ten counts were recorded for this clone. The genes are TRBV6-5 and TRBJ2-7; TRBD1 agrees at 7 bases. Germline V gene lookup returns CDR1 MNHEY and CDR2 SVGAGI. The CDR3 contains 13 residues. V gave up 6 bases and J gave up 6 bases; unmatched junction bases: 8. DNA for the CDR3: TGTGCCAGCAGCGCCAACAGGGACAGCGAGCAGTACTTC. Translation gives CASSANRDSEQYF.

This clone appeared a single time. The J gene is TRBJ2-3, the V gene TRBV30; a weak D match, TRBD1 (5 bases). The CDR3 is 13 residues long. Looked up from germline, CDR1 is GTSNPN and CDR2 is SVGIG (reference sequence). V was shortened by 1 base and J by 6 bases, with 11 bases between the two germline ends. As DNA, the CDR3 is TGTGCCTGGAGTGGGGGCGGTGGGGATACGCAGTATTTT. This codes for CAWSGGGGDTQYF.

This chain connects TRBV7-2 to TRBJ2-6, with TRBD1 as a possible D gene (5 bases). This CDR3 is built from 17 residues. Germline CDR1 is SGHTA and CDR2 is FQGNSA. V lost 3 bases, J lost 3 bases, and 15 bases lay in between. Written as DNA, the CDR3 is TGTGCCAGCAGCTTTAATTTTAGGGGTAGTGGGGCCAACGTCCTGACTTTC. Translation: CASSFNFRGSGANVLTF.

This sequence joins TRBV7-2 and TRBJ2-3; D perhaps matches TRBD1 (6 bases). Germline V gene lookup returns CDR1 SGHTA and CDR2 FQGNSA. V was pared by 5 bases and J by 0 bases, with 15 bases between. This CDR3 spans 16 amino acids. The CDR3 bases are TGTGCCAGCAGCCTCGGGACATTTTCAAGCACAGATACGCAGTATTTT. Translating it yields CASSLGTFSSTDTQYF.

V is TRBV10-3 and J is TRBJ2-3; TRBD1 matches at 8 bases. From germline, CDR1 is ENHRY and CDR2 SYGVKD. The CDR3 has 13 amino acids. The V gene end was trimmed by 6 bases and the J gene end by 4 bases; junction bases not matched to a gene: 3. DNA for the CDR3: TGTGCCATCAGGGGGACAGGACCAGATACGCAGTATTTT. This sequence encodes CAIRGTGPDTQYF.

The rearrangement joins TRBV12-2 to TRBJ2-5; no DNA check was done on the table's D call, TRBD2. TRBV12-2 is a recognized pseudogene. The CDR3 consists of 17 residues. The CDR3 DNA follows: TGTGCAAGTCGCTTATCCCCGGGAGCGGGGGCCCAAGAGACCCAGTACTTC. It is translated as CASRLSPGAGAQETQYF.

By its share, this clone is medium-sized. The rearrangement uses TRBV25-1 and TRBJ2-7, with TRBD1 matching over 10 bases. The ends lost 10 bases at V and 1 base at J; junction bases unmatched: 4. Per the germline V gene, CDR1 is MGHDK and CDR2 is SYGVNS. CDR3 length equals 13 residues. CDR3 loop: CAMPGQGSYEQYF. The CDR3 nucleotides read TGTGCCATGCCGGGACAGGGGTCCTACGAGCAGTACTTC.

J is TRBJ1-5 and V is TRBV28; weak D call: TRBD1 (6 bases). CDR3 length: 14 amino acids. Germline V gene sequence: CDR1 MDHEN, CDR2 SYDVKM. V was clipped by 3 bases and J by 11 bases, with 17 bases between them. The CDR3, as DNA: TGTGCCAGCAGTTTTGGGCAGGGGTTAGGGACCCAGCATTTT. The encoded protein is CASSFGQGLGTQHF.

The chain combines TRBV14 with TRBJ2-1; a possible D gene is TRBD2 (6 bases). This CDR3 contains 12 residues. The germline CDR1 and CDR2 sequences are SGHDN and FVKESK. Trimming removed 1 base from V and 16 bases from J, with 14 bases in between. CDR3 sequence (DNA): TGTGCCAGCAGCCAAGGGAGCGGGCAACGCTTCTTC. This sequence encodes CASSQGSGQRFF.

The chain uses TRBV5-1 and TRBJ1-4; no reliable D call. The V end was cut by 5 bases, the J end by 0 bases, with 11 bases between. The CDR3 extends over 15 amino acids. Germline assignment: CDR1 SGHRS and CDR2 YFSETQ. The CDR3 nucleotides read TGCGCCAGCAGTCGAGACACCCCAACTAATGAAAAACTGTTTTTT. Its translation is CASSRDTPTNEKLFF.

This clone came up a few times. The CDR3 here is CASSQRPAGYYEQYF. The CDR3 DNA reads TGCGCCAGCAGCCAACGACCGGCCGGCTACTACGAGCAGTACTTC. The chain carries TRBV4-3 and TRBJ2-7; D unresolved. The CDR3 totals 15 residues. Trimming removed 2 bases from V and 3 bases from J, with 14 bases in between. In germline, CDR1 is LGHNA, CDR2 YSLEER.

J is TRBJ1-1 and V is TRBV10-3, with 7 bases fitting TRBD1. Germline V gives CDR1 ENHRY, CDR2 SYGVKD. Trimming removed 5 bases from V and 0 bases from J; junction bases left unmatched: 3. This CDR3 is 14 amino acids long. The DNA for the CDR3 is TGTGCCATCAGTACAGGGGAGATGAACACTGAAGCTTTCTTT. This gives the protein CAISTGEMNTEAFF.

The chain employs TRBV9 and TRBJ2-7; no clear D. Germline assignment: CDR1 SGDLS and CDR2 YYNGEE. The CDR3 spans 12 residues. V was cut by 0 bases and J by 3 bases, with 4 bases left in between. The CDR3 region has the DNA TGTGCCAGCAGCGTAGAGGGCTACGAGCAGTACTTC. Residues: CASSVEGYEQYF.

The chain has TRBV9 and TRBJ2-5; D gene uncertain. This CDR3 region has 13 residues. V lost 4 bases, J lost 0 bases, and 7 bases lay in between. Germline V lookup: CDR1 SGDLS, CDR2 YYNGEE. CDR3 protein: CASSFRDQETQYF. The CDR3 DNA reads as TGTGCCAGCAGCTTCCGGGACCAAGAGACCCAGTACTTC.

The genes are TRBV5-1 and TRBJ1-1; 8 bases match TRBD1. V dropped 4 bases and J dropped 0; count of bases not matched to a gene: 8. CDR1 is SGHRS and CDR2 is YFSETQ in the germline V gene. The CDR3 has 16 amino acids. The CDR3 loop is CASSQSGGYMNTEAFF. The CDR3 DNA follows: TGCGCCAGCAGCCAATCAGGGGGCTACATGAACACTGAAGCTTTCTTT.

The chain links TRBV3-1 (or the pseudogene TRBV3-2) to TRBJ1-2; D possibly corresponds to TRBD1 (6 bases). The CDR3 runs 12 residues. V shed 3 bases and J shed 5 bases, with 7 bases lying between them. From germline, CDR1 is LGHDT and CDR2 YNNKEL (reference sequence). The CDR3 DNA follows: TGTGCCAGCAGCCAGAGGGGGTATGGCTACACCTTC. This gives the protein CASSQRGYGYTF.